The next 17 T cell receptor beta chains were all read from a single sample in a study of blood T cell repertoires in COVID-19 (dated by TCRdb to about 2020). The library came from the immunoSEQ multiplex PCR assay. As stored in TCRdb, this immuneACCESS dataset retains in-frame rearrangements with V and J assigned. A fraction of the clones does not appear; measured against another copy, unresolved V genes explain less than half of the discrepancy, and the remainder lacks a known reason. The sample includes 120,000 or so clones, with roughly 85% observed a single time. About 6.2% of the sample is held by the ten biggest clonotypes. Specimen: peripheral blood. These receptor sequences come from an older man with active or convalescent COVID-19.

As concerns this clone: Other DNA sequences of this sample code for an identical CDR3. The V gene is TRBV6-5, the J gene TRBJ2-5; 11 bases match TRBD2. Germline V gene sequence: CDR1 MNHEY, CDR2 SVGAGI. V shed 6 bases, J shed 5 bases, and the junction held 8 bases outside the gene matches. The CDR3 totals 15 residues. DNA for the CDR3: TGTGCCAGCAGCTTAGCGGGGGGGCCGGGTGAGACCCAGTACTTC. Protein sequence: CASSLAGGPGETQYF.

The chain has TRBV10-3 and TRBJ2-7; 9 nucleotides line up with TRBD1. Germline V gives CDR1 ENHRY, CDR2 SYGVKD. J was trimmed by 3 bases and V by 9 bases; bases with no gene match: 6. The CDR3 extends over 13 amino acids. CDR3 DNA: TGTGCCATACACGGGACAGGGAACTACGAGCAGTACTTC. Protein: CAIHGTGNYEQYF.

The CDR3 coding sequence is TGCGCCAGCAGCTCGAATGCGGGAGCTGGAGAAGAGACCCAGTACTTC. Its translation is CASSSNAGAGEETQYF. The chain recombines TRBV5-1 with TRBJ2-5; 7 bases match TRBD2. V gave up 3 bases and J gave up 3 bases; unmatched junction bases: 11. The CDR3 has 16 amino acids. In germline, CDR1 is SGHRS, CDR2 YFSETQ.

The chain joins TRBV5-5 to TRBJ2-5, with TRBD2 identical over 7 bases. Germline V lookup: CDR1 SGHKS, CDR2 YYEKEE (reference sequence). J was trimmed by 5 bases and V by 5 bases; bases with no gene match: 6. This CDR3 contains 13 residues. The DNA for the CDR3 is TGTGCCAGCAGGCGGACTAGTTTTGAGACCCAGTACTTC. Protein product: CASRRTSFETQYF.

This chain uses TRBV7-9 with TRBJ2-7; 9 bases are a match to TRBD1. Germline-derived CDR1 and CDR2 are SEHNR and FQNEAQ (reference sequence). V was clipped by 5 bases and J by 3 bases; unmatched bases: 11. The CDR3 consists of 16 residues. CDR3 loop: CASSPPGQGIYYEQYF. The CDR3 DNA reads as TGTGCCAGCAGCCCTCCGGGACAGGGAATATACTACGAGCAGTACTTC.

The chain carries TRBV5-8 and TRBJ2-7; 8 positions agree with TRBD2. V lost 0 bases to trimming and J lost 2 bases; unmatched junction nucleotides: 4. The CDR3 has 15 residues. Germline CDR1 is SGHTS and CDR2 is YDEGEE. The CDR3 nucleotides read TGTGCCAGCAGCTTGGTATTAGCGGGGACCTACGAGCAGTACTTC. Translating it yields CASSLVLAGTYEQYF.

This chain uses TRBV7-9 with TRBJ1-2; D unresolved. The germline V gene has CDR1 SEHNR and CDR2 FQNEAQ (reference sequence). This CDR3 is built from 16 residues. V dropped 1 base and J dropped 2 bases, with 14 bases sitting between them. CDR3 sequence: CASSLGREGINYGYTF. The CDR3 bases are TGTGCCAGCAGCTTAGGCCGAGAGGGAATAAACTATGGCTACACCTTC.

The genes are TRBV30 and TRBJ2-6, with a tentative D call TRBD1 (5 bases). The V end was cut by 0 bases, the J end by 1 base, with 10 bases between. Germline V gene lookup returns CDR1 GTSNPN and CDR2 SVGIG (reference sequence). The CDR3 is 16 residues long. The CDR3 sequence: CAWSVQEGSGANVLTF. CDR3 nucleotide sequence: TGTGCCTGGAGTGTACAGGAAGGGTCTGGGGCCAACGTCCTGACTTTC.

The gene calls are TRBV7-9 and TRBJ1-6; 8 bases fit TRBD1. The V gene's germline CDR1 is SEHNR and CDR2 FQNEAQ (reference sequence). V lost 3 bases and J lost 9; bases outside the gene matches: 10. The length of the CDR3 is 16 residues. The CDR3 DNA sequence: TGTGCCAGCAGCTTTTCGGACAGGGTAGTGTTTTCACCCCTCCACTTT. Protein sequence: CASSFSDRVVFSPLHF.

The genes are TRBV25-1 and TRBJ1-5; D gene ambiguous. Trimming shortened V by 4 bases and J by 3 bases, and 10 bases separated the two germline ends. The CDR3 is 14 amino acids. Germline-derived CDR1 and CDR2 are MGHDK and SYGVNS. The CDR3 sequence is CASSAYFLNQPQHF. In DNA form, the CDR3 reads TGTGCCAGCAGTGCGTATTTTCTCAATCAGCCCCAGCATTTT. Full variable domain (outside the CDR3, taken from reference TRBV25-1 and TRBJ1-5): EADIYQTPRYLVIGTGKKITLECSQTMGHDKMYWYQQDPGMELHLIHYSYGVNSTEKGDLSSESTVSRIRTEHFPLTLESARPSHTSQYLCASSAYFLNQPQHFGDGTRLSIL.

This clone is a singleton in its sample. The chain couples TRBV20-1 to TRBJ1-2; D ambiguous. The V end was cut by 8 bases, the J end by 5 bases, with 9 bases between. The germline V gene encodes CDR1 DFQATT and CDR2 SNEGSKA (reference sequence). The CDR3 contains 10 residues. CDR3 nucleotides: TGCAGTTCAGCTAGTTATGGCTACACCTTC. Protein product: CSSASYGYTF.

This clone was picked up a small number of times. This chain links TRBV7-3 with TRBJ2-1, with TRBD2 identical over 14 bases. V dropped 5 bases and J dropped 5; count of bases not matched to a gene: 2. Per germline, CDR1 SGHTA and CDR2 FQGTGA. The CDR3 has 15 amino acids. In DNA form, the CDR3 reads TGTGCCAGCAGCCCGACTAGCGGGGGGGACAATGAGCAGTTCTTC. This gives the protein CASSPTSGGDNEQFF. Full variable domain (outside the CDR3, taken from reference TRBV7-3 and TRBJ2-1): GAGVSQTPSNKVTEKGKYVELRCDPISGHTALYWYRQSLGQGPEFLIYFQGTGAADDSGLPNDRFFAVRPEGSVSTLKIQRTERGDSAVYLCASSPTSGGDNEQFFGPGTRLTVL.

This CDR3 reads CASSLLDRGHTGELFF. Written as DNA, the CDR3 is TGCGCCAGCAGCTTGCTAGACAGGGGCCACACCGGGGAGCTGTTTTTT. This sequence joins TRBV5-1 and TRBJ2-2, with 8 positions matching TRBD1. The V and J ends lost 1 base and 3 bases, in that order; junction bases with no gene match: 5. The V gene's germline CDR1 is SGHRS and CDR2 YFSETQ. The CDR3 covers 16 residues.

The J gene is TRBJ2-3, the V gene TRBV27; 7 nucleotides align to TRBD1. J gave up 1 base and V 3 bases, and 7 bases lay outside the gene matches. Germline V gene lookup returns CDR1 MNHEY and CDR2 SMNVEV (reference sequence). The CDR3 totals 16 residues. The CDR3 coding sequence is TGTGCCAGCAGTTTCATGCCAAGGGGGCGCACAGATACGCAGTATTTT. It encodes CASSFMPRGRTDTQYF.

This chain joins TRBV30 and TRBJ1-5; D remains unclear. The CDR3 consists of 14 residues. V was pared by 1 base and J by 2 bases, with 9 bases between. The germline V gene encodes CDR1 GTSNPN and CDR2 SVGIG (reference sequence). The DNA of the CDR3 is TGTGCCTGGAGTGGAGGTGTGGGCAATCAGCCCCAGCATTTT. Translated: CAWSGGVGNQPQHF.

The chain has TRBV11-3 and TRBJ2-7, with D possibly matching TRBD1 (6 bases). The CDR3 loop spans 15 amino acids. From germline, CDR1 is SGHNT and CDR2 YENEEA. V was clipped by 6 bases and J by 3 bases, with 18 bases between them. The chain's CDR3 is CASSQGPEQGYEQYF. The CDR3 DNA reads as TGTGCCAGCAGTCAGGGGCCCGAACAGGGCTACGAGCAGTACTTC.

The CDR3 nucleotides read TGTGCCATCAGTCCACATCCGACAGGGAACACTGAAGCTTTCTTT. The encoded protein is CAISPHPTGNTEAFF. The chain employs TRBV10-3 and TRBJ1-1; perhaps TRBD1 as D (6 bases). Trimming shortened V by 5 bases and J by 1 base, and 14 bases separated the two germline ends. CDR3 length equals 15 residues. CDR1 ENHRY and CDR2 SYGVKD come from the germline V gene.